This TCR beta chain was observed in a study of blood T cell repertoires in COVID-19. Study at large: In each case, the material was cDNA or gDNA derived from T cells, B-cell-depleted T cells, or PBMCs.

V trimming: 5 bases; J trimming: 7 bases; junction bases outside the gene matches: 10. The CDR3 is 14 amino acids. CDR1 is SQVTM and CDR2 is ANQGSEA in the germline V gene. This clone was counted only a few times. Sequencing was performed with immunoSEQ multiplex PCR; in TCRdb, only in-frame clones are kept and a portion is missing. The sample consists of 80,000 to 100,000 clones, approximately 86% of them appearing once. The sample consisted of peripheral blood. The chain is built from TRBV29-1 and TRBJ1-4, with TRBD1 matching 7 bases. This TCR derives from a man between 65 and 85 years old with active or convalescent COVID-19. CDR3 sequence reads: CSVLTGAFGEKLFF. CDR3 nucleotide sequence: TGCAGCGTTCTAACAGGGGCCTTTGGTGAAAAACTGTTTTTT.